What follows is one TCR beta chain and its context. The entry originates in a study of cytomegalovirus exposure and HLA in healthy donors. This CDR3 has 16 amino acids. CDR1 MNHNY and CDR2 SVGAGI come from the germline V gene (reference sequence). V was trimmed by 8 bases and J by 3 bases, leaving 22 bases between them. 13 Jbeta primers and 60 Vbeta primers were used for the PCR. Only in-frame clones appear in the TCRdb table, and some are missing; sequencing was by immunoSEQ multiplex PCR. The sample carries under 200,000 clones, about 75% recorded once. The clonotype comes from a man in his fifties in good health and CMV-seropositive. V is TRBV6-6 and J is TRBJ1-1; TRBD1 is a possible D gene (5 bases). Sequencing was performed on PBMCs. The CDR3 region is CASLDSGRGRHTEAFF. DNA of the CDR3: TGTGCCAGCCTCGACTCAGGGAGGGGTCGACACACTGAAGCTTTCTTT.